The text below deals with one TCR beta chain. Its matching antigen is unknown. The data belong to a study of cytomegalovirus exposure and HLA in healthy donors. Study at large: Early on, a data release was issued that held 80 million or so unique TCRs from HLA-typed donors. General observations from the study: There were around 160 TCR beta chains listed as cytomegalovirus-associated. Later genetic work tied a missense DCLRE1C variant to beta-chain V and J trimming. A classifier reportedly called cytomegalovirus status with high sensitivity and specificity.

This CDR3 region has 15 residues. Trimming removed 2 bases at V and 1 base at J, with 14 bases between. The germline gives CDR1 GTSNPN, CDR2 SVGIG (reference sequence). The PCR used 60 Vbeta and 13 Jbeta primers. The method was immunoSEQ multiplex PCR; TCRdb's version includes in-frame clones alone and lacks a portion of them. The table includes 160,000 or so clones, just under 80% detected once. Sample: PBMCs. The source of this sequence is a woman aged 40 to 50 in good health and CMV-seropositive. The chain recombines TRBV30 with TRBJ1-2; D gene unclear. The CDR3 region is CAWSISGLINYGYTF. Written as DNA, the CDR3 is TGTGCCTGGAGTATTTCCGGACTTATTAACTATGGCTACACCTTC.